One sample yielded the 5 T cell receptor beta chains listed below, sequenced in a study of blood T cells in healthy people across ages. For the second PCR, which ran for 7 to 11 cycles, a sample-barcoded 5' primer and a J-beta primer mix were used. Using its own MiXCR run on the 5' RACE reads, TCRdb lists one record per CDR3 protein. The table shows about 780,000 distinct CDR3 sequences, with 46% occurring only once. The sequenced sample consisted of blood. All receptors come from a man at least 80 years old in good health.

This clonotype was detected only once. The rearrangement joins TRBV7-2 to TRBJ1-1; unclear D gene. Trimming stripped 1 base from V and 0 bases from J, with 18 bases between. The CDR3 length is 18 residues. Looked up from germline, CDR1 is SGHTA and CDR2 is FQGNSA. CDR3 sequence (DNA): TGTGCCAGCAGCTTAGTTGGAGGACGGTCGGGGATGAACACTGAAGCTTTCTTT. This translates into CASSLVGGRSGMNTEAFF.

This clonotype was observed a handful of times. This chain joins TRBV20-1 and TRBJ1-1; 7 positions match TRBD1. This CDR3 contains 12 residues. J gave up 2 bases and V 5 bases, and 2 bases lay outside the gene matches. Germline-derived CDR1 and CDR2 are DFQATT and SNEGSKA (reference sequence). The CDR3 nucleotides are TGCAGTGCTGACAGGGTTAACACTGAAGCTTTCTTT. Translating gives CSADRVNTEAFF.

The chain links TRBV5-1 to TRBJ1-1; 10 nucleotides agree with TRBD1. CDR1 and CDR2 (germline): SGHRS, YFSETQ. The ends lost 4 bases at V and 0 bases at J; junction bases unmatched: 9. The CDR3 spans 17 residues. CDR3 nucleotide sequence: TGCGCCAGCAGCCAGTCCGGGACAGGGGTCTTGAACACTGAAGCTTTCTTT. Translation: CASSQSGTGVLNTEAFF.

This sequence joins TRBV28 and TRBJ2-7; 7 bases are shared with TRBD2. CDR1 MDHEN and CDR2 SYDVKM come from the germline V gene. The V segment lost 8 bases and the J segment 2 bases; nucleotides outside the gene matches: 9. The CDR3 consists of 14 residues. The CDR3 DNA follows: TGTGCCAGCTTTGGGGAGCGGGGCACCTACGAGCAGTACTTC. It encodes CASFGERGTYEQYF.

This chain links TRBV5-1 with TRBJ2-7, with TRBD2 matching 11 bases. The CDR3 runs to 15 residues. V trimming: 4 bases; J trimming: 0 bases; junction bases outside the gene matches: 3. Germline V lookup: CDR1 SGHRS, CDR2 YFSETQ. In nucleotides, the CDR3 is TGCGCCAGCAGCCAGACTAGCGGGAACTCCTACGAGCAGTACTTC. Protein sequence: CASSQTSGNSYEQYF.